The clone carrying this T cell receptor beta chain was observed at least ten times. The antigen is not known. This record belongs to a study of T cells in Graves' hyperthyroidism and ophthalmopathy. Overall study results and limits: For ophthalmopathy, model prediction preceded onset by a median roughly 5.9 months.

The CDR3 spans 17 residues. Trimming cost V 1 base and J 0 bases, with 15 bases left between them. Germline V gene sequence: CDR1 SGHNT, CDR2 YENEEA. There were TCR beta CDR3 regions amplified from RNA transcripts. RT-PCR in the first round (using the HTBI primer set) targeted the TCR CDR3. Via MiXCR, TCRdb re-called the multiplex PCR reads, giving one row per CDR3 protein. The table has some 210,000 distinct CDR3 sequences, roughly 15% seen once. The sequencing sample was made of blood. The chain carries TRBV11-3 and TRBJ2-5; D may correspond to TRBD1 or TRBD2 (6 bases each). This receptor was identified in a man aged 50-59 years with Graves' hyperthyroidism. The CDR3 sequence: CASSLGGGLFHQETQYF. Here the CDR3 DNA reads TGTGCCAGCAGCTTAGGAGGGGGGCTGTTCCACCAAGAGACCCAGTACTTC.